One sample yielded the 3 T cell receptor beta chains listed below, sequenced in a study of T cell changes during pregnancy in multiple sclerosis. Generated by immunoSEQ multiplex PCR, the TCRdb table keeps only in-frame clones and is missing some. Here the sample spans some 110,000 clones, 80% to 95% being singletons. The sequencing used peripheral blood, collected in the third trimester of pregnancy. The receptors were sampled from a female donor with multiple sclerosis, enrolled in a pregnancy study.

V is TRBV5-1 and J is TRBJ1-4; TRBD1 is a possible D gene (6 bases). The ends were cut back, 4 bases at V and 8 bases at J, with 24 bases in the middle. Germline loops: CDR1 SGHRS, CDR2 YFSETQ. The CDR3 totals 17 residues. This CDR3 is CASSPGKDGGGSEKLFF. The DNA of the CDR3 is TGCGCCAGCAGCCCGGGGAAGGATGGGGGCGGCAGCGAAAAACTGTTTTTT. The full variable domain, with the rest looked up from reference TRBV5-1 and TRBJ1-4, is KAGVTQTPRYLIKTRGQQVTLSCSPISGHRSVSWYQQTPGQGLQFLFEYFSETQRNKGNFPGRFSGRQFSNSRSEMNVSTLELGDSALYLCASSPGKDGGGSEKLFFGSGTQLSVL.

V and J are TRBV4-1 and TRBJ1-4; 12 bases agree with TRBD1. After removal of 1 base from V and 3 bases from J, the junction contained 6 bases not matched to a gene. The CDR3 runs to 18 residues. Germline V gene lookup returns CDR1 MGHRA and CDR2 YSYEKL. The CDR3 DNA reads TGCGCCAGCAGCCAAGCCGGGACAGGGGGCTTGGCTAATGAAAAACTGTTTTTT. This sequence encodes CASSQAGTGGLANEKLFF.

The chain links TRBV28 to TRBJ2-5; 7 nucleotides align to TRBD2. The CDR3 covers 14 residues. V lost 5 bases and J lost 4; bases outside the gene matches: 7. CDR1 and CDR2 from the germline V gene are MDHEN and SYDVKM. The CDR3 spells CASSPEGRGETQYF. The CDR3 coding sequence is TGTGCCAGCAGTCCCGAGGGGAGGGGAGAGACCCAGTACTTC.